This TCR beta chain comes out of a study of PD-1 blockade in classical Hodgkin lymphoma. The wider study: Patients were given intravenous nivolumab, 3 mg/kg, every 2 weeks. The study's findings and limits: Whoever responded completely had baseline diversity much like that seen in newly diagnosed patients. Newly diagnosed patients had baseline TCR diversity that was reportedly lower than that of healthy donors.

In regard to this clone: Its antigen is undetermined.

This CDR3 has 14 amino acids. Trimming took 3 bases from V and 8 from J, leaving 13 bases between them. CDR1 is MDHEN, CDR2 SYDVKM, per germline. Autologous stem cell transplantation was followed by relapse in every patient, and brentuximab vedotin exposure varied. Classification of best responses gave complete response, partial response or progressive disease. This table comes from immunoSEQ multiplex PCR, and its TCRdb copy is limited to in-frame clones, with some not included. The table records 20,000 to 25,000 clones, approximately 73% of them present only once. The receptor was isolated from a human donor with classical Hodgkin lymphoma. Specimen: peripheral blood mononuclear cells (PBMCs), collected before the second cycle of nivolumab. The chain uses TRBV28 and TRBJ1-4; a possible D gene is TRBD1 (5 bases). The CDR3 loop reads CASSFPGVKEKLFF. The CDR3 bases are TGTGCCAGCAGTTTTCCGGGGGTAAAAGAAAAACTGTTTTTT.